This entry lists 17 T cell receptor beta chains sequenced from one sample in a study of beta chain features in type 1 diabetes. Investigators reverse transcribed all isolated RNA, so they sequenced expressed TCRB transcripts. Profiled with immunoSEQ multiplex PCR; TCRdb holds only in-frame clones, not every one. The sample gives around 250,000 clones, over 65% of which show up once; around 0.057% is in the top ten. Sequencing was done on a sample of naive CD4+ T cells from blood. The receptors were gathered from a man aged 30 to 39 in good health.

The CDR3 sequence: CASSQEHSSYNEQFF. CDR3 in DNA: TGCGCCAGCAGCCAAGAGCACAGCTCCTACAATGAGCAGTTCTTC. This chain connects TRBV4-1 to TRBJ2-1; D is unclear. The V end lost 0 bases, the J end lost 0 bases, and 6 bases lay between the germline ends. The CDR3 length is 15 residues. The V gene's germline CDR1 is MGHRA and CDR2 YSYEKL.

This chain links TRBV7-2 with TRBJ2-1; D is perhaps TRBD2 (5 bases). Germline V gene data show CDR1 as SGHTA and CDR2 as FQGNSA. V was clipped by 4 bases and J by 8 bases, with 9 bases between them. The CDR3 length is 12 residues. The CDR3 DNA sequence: TGTGCCAGCAGCTACGCTAGCTATGAGCAGTTCTTC. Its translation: CASSYASYEQFF. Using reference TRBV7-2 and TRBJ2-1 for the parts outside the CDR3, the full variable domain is GAGVSQSPSNKVTEKGKDVELRCDPISGHTALYWYRQSLGQGLEFLIYFQGNSAPDKSGLPSDRFSAERTGGSVSTLTIQRTQQEDSAVYLCASSYASYEQFFGPGTRLTVL.

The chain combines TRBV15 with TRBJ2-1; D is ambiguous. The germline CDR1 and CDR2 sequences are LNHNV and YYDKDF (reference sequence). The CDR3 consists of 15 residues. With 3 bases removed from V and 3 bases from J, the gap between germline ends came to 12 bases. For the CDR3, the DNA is TGTGCCACCAGCAGTCCAGAGGCTGTCTACAATGAGCAGTTCTTC. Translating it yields CATSSPEAVYNEQFF.

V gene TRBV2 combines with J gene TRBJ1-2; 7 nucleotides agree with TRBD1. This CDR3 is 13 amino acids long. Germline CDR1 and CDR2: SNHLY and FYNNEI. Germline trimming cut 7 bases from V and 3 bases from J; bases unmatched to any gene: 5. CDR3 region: CASTDRVHYGYTF. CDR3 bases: TGTGCCAGCACCGACAGGGTTCACTATGGCTACACCTTC.

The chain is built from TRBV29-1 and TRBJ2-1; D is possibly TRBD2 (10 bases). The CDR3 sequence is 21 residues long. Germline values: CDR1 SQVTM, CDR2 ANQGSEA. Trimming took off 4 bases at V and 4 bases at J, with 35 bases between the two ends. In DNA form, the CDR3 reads TGCAGCGTTGTGGGTCTCCGGGACAGGGTTAGTAGCGGGAGGTTGTACAATGAGCAGTTCTTC. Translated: CSVVGLRDRVSSGRLYNEQFF.

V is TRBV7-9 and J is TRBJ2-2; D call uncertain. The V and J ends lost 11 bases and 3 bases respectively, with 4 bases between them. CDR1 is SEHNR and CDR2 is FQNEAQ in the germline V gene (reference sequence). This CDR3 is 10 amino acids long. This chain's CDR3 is CAPDTGELFF. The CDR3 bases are TGTGCCCCAGACACCGGGGAGCTGTTTTTT.

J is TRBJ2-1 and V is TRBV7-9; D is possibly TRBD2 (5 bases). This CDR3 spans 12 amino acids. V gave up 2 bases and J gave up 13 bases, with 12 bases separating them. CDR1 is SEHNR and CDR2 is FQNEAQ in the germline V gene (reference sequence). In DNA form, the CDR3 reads TGTGCCAGCAGCTTAAGTCCCGGGAACCAGTTCTTC. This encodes CASSLSPGNQFF.

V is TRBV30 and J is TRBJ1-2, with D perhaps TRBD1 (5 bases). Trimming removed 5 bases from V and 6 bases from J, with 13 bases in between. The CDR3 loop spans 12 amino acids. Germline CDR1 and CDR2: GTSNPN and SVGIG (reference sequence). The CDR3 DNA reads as TGTGCCTGGGGACGGGGCCCCCATGGCTACACCTTC. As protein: CAWGRGPHGYTF.

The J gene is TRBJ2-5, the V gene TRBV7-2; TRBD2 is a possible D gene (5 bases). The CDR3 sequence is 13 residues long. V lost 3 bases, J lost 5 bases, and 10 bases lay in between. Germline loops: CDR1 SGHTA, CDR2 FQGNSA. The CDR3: CASSFGEAETQYF. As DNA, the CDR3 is TGTGCCAGCAGCTTCGGGGAAGCCGAGACCCAGTACTTC. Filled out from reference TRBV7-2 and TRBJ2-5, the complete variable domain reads GAGVSQSPSNKVTEKGKDVELRCDPISGHTALYWYRQSLGQGLEFLIYFQGNSAPDKSGLPSDRFSAERTGGSVSTLTIQRTQQEDSAVYLCASSFGEAETQYFGPGTRLLVL.

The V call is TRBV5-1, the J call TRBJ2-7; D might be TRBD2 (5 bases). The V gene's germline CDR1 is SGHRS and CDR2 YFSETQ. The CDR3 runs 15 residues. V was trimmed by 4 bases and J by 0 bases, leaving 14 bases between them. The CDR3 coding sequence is TGCGCCAGCAGCCGGAGGACGGAACACTCCTACGAGCAGTACTTC. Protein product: CASSRRTEHSYEQYF. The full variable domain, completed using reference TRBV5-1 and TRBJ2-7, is KAGVTQTPRYLIKTRGQQVTLSCSPISGHRSVSWYQQTPGQGLQFLFEYFSETQRNKGNFPGRFSGRQFSNSRSEMNVSTLELGDSALYLCASSRRTEHSYEQYFGPGTRLTVT.

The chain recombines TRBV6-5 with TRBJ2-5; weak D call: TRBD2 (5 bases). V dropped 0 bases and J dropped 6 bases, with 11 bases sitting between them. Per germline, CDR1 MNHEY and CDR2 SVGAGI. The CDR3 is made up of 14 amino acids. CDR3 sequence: CASSYSEPGKTQYF. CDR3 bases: TGTGCCAGCAGTTACTCAGAGCCCGGGAAGACCCAGTACTTC.

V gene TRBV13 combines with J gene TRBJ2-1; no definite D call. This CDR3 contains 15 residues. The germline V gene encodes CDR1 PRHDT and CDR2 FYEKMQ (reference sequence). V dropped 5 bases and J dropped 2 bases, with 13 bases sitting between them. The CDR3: CASSPGQVAYNEQFF. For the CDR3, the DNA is TGTGCCAGCAGCCCCGGGCAGGTGGCCTACAATGAGCAGTTCTTC.

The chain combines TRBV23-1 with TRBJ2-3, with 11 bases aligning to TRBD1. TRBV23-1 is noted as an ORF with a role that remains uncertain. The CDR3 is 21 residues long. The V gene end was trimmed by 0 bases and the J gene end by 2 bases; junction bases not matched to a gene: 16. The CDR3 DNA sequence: TGCGCCAGCAGTCAATCTCGATGGACAGGGGGCGCATCTAACGCCACAGATACGCAGTATTTT. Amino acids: CASSQSRWTGGASNATDTQYF.

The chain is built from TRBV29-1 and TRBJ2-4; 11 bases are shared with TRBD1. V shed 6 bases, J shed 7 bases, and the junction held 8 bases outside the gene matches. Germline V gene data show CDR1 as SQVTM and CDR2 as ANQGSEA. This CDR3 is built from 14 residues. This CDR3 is CSVGRTGGLNIQYF. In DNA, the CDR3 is TGCAGCGTCGGTCGGACAGGGGGCTTGAACATTCAGTACTTC.

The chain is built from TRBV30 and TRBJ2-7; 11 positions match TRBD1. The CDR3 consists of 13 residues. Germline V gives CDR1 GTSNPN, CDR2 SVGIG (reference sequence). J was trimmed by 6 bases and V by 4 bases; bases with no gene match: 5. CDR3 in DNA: TGTGCCTGGACCGGGACAGGGGGATTCGAGCAGTACTTC. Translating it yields CAWTGTGGFEQYF.

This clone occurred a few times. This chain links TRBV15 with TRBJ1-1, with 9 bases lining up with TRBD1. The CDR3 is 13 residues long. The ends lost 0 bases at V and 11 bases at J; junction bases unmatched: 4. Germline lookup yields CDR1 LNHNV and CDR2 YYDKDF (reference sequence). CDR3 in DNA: TGTGCCACCAGCAGAGACCGACAGGGGGTGGCTTTCTTT. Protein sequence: CATSRDRQGVAFF.

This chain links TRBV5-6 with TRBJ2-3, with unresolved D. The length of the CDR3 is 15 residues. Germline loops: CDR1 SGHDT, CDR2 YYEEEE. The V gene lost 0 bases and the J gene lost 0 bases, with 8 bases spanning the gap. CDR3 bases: TGTGCCAGCAGCTTGGTTGCGACTAGCACAGATACGCAGTATTTT. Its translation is CASSLVATSTDTQYF.